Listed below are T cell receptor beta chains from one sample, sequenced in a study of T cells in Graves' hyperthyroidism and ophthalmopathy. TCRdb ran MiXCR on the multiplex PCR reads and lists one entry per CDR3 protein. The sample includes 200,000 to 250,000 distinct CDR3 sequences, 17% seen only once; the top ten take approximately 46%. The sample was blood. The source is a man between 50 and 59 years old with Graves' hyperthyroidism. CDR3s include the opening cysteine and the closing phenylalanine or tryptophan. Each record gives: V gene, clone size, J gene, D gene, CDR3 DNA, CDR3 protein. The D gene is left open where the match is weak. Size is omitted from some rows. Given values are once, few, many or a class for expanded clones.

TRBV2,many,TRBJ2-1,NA,TGTGCCAGCAGTGAGCATGGCAGCAATGAGCAGTTCTTC,CASSEHGSNEQFF
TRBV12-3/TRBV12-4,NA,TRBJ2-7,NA,TGTGCCAGCAGTTTGTCTTGGGACTCCATCGCTCTACCCTCCTACGAGCAGTACTTC,CASSLSWDSIALPSYEQYF
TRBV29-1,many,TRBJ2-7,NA,TGCAGCGTTGGTACCCGGGACCCCTACGAGCAGTACTTC,CSVGTRDPYEQYF
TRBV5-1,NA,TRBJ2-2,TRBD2,TGCGCCAGCAGCTTGGTAGGTGCTAGCGGAATGTCGAACACCGGGGAGCTGTTTTTT,CASSLVGASGMSNTGELFF
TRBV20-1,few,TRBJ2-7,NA,TGCAGTGCTCCACCGGGCGCGGGTACCTACGAGCAGTACTTC,CSAPPGAGTYEQYF
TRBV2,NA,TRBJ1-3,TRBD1,TGTGCCAGCAGTGGGGACAGGACAGCCACTGGAAACACCATATATTTT,CASSGDRTATGNTIYF
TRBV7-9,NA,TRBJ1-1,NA,TGTGCCAGCAGTAGGGACGAGCCCACTGAAGCTTTCTTT,CASSRDEPTEAFF
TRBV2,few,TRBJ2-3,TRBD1,TGTGCCAGCAAACCGGGACAGGTCACAGATACGCAGTATTTT,CASKPGQVTDTQYF
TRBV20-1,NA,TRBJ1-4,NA,TGCAGTGCTCTAACCTACAGGGCTAGGAAACTGTTTTTT,CSALTYRARKLFF
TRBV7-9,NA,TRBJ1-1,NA,TGTGCCAGCAGCTTAGATTGGACTGAAGCTTTCTTT,CASSLDWTEAFF
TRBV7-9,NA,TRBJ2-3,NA,TGTGCCAGCAGTATGTTAGTGGAAGATACGCAGTATTTT,CASSMLVEDTQYF
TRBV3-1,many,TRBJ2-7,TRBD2,TGTGCCAGCAGCCAAGTCGGAGCGGGGGACGGGGAGCAGTACTTC,CASSQVGAGDGEQYF
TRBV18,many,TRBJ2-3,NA,TGTGCCAGCTCACCAGCAGCCAGCAGCACAGATACGCAGTATTTT,CASSPAASSTDTQYF
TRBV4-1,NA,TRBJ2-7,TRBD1,TGCGCCAGCAGCCAAGAATGGACAGGGGGCTACTTTGAGCAGTACTTC,CASSQEWTGGYFEQYF